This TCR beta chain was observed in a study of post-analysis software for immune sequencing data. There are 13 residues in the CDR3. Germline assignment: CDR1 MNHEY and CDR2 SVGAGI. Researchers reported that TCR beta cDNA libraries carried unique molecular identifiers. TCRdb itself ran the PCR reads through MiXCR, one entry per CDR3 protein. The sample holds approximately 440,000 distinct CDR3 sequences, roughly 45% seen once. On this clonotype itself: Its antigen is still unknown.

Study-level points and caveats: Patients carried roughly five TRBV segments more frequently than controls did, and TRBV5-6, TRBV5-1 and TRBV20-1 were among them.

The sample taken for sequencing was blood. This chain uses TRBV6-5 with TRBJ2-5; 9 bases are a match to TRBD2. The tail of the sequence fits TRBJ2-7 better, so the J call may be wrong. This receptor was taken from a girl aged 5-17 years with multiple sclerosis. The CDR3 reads CASSRGRASEQYF. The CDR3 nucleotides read TGTGCCAGCAGCCGCGGGAGGGCTTCCGAGCAGTACTTC.